Listed here are 9 T cell receptor beta chains from one sample, sequenced in a study of metastatic and nonmetastatic thyroid tumors. Each patient went into thyroid surgery without having received any treatment. TCRdb used MiXCR to call clones anew from the PCR reads. The table shows about 28,000 clones, with more than 20% occurring only once. Sample: blood. Receptors were obtained from a female donor with papillary thyroid cancer or a benign thyroid nodule (not recorded which). Some clones in this sample may be carry-over from other donors' samples.

This clone was recorded a few times. Other DNA sequences in this sample translate to the same CDR3. The J gene is TRBJ1-1, the V gene TRBV11-3; the match to TRBD1 covers 8 bases. The CDR3 consists of 15 residues. The V segment lost 5 bases and the J segment 0 bases; nucleotides outside the gene matches: 5. Germline lookup yields CDR1 SGHNT and CDR2 YENEEA. The CDR3 region has the DNA TGTGCCAGCAGCCTAAGACAGGGGATGAACACTGAAGCTTTCTTT. Translation: CASSLRQGMNTEAFF.

The chain carries TRBV6-2 or TRBV6-3 and TRBJ1-1; TRBD1 aligns across 7 bases. The V segment lost 2 bases and the J segment 4 bases; nucleotides outside the gene matches: 4. CDR3 length equals 14 residues. Germline V gene lookup returns CDR1 MNHEY and CDR2 SVGEGT. The CDR3 sequence is CASSYTGASTEAFF. The CDR3, as DNA: TGTGCCAGCAGTTACACAGGGGCGAGCACTGAAGCTTTCTTT.

The table lists this clone with many counts. V is TRBV5-1 and J is TRBJ1-1; 9 nucleotides agree with TRBD1. Germline loops: CDR1 SGHRS, CDR2 YFSETQ. The CDR3 length is 15 residues. The junction had 5 bases not matched to a gene; V was cut back by 4 bases and J by 1 base. Here the CDR3 DNA reads TGCGCCAGCAGCAAGACAGGGGGAGGGAACACTGAAGCTTTCTTT. Translation gives CASSKTGGGNTEAFF.

V usage is TRBV20-1 and J usage is TRBJ1-2; D might be TRBD1 (6 bases). Germline CDR1 is DFQATT and CDR2 is SNEGSKA (reference sequence). The germline V and J ends were trimmed by 3 bases and 9 bases, with 20 bases remaining between them. The CDR3 sequence is 14 residues long. CDR3 sequence (DNA): TGCAGTGCTAGTTCCCCAGGGGCCCGAGGGAGCTACACCTTC. Protein product: CSASSPGARGSYTF.

This clone has at least ten counts. The chain links TRBV20-1 to TRBJ2-3, with D possibly TRBD2 on 6 matching bases. CDR1 is DFQATT, CDR2 SNEGSKA, per germline (reference sequence). The CDR3 spans 16 residues. V lost 5 bases to trimming and J lost 0 bases, with 18 bases between them. The CDR3 coding sequence is TGCAGTGCTCGCGGACTACTAGAAACTAGCACAGATACGCAGTATTTT. Translated, it gives CSARGLLETSTDTQYF.

This clone was counted many times. CDR3 coding DNA: TGTGCCAGCAGCCAAGGAATAGTAGGTACGCAGTATTTT. This gives the protein CASSQGIVGTQYF. The chain employs TRBV3-1 and TRBJ2-3; no reliable D call. Germline V gene data show CDR1 as LGHDT and CDR2 as YNNKEL (reference sequence). The ends were cut back, 1 base at V and 8 bases at J, with 10 bases in the middle. The CDR3 runs to 13 residues.

There are many counts of this clone. The chain links TRBV12-3 or TRBV12-4 to TRBJ2-1; 9 nucleotides match TRBD2. J was trimmed by 6 bases and V by 6 bases; bases with no gene match: 12. The length of the CDR3 is 16 residues. CDR3 in amino acids: CASSPYTAGGPNEQFF. The CDR3 bases are TGTGCCAGCAGCCCGTATACGGCGGGGGGGCCCAATGAGCAGTTCTTC.

This clone was seen a handful of times. The CDR3 sequence is CASSDPSGLGPQHF. As DNA, the CDR3 is TGTGCCAGCAGTGACCCCTCAGGGCTGGGGCCCCAGCATTTT. The chain combines TRBV6-1 with TRBJ1-5; maybe TRBD1 (5 bases). Germline CDR1 MNHNS, CDR2 SASEGT. The V gene lost 3 bases and the J gene lost 9 bases, with 15 bases spanning the gap. The CDR3 is 14 amino acids.

This clone has a count of ten or more. The chain carries TRBV7-6 and TRBJ1-3; 7 nucleotides agree with TRBD1. CDR1 and CDR2 from the germline V gene are SGHVS and FNYEAQ. V lost 6 bases, J lost 0 bases, and 8 bases stayed unmatched. The CDR3 contains 16 residues. The CDR3 spells CASSTGQLISGNTIYF. The CDR3 DNA reads as TGTGCCAGCAGTACGGGACAGCTAATCTCTGGAAACACCATATATTTT.